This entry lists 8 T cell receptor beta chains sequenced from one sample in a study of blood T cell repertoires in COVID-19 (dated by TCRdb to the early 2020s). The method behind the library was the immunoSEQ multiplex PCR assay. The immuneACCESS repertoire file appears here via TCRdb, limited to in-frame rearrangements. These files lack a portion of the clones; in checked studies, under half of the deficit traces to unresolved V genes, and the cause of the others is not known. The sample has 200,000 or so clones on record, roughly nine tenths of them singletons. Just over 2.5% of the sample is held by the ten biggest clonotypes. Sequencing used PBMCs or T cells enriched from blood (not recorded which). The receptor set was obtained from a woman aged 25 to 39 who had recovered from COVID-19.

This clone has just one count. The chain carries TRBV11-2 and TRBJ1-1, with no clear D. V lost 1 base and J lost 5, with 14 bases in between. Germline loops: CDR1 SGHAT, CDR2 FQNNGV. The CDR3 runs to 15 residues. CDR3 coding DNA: TGTGCCAGCAGCTTAGGAGGCTCTTTGAGAACTGAAGCTTTCTTT. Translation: CASSLGGSLRTEAFF. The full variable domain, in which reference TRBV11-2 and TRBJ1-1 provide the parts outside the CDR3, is EAGVAQSPRYKIIEKRQSVAFWCNPISGHATLYWYQQILGQGPKLLIQFQNNGVVDDSQLPKDRFSAERLKGVDSTLKIQPAKLEDSAVYLCASSLGGSLRTEAFFGQGTRLTVV.

As DNA, the CDR3 is TGTGCCAGCTCACCACAAGGCAATAGCGCCGGGGAGCTGTTTTTT. This translates into CASSPQGNSAGELFF. V and J are TRBV18 and TRBJ2-2; a weak D match, TRBD2 (5 bases). The V end lost 1 base, the J end lost 6 bases, and 12 bases lay between the germline ends. The germline gives CDR1 KGHSH, CDR2 LQKENI. CDR3 length equals 15 residues. The full variable domain, its missing parts supplied by reference TRBV18 and TRBJ2-2, is NAGVMQNPRHLVRRRGQEARLRCSPMKGHSHVYWYRQLPEEGLKFMVYLQKENIIDESGMPKERFSAEFPKEGPSILRIQQVVRGDSAAYFCASSPQGNSAGELFFGEGSRLTVL.

CDR3 DNA: TGCAGCGTACTACTTGGATCATCAAACACTGAAGCTTTCTTT. Amino acids: CSVLLGSSNTEAFF. The chain carries TRBV29-1 and TRBJ1-1; unclear D gene. In germline, CDR1 is SQVTM, CDR2 ANQGSEA. The CDR3 covers 14 residues. V was trimmed by 6 bases and J by 2 bases, leaving 16 bases between them.

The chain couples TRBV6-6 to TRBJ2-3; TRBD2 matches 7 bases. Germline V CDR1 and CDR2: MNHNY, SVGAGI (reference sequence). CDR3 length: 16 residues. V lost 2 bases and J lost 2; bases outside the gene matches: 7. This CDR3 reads CASSYLISGDTDTQYF. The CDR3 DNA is TGTGCCAGCAGTTACCTCATAAGCGGGGACACAGATACGCAGTATTTT.

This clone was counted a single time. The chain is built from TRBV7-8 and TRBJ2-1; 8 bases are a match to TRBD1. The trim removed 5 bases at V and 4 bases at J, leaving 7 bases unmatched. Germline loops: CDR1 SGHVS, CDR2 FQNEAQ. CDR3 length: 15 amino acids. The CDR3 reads CASSPWTGRYNEQFF. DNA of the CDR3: TGTGCCAGCAGCCCCTGGACAGGGAGATACAATGAGCAGTTCTTC.

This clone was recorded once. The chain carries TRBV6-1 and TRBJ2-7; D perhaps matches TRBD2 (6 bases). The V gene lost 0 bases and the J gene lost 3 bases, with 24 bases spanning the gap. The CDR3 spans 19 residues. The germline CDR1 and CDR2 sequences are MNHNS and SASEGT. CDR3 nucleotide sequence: TGTGCCAGCAGTGAAGCGCTACCGCGGGGCGTTTCTGCACGCTACGAGCAGTACTTC. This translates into CASSEALPRGVSARYEQYF.

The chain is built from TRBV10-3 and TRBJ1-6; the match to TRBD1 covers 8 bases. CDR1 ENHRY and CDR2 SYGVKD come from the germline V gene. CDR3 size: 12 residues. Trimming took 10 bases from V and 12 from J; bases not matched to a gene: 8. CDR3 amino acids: CASGTGRGPLHF. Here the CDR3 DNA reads TGTGCCAGCGGGACAGGCAGGGGACCCCTCCACTTT.

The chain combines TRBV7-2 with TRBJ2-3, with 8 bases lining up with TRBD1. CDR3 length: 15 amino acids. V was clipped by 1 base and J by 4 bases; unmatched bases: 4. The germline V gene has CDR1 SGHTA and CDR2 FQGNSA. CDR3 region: CASSLGTGFADTQYF. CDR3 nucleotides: TGTGCCAGCAGCTTAGGGACAGGGTTCGCAGATACGCAGTATTTT. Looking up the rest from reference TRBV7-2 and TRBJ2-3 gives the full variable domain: GAGVSQSPSNKVTEKGKDVELRCDPISGHTALYWYRQSLGQGLEFLIYFQGNSAPDKSGLPSDRFSAERTGGSVSTLTIQRTQQEDSAVYLCASSLGTGFADTQYFGPGTRLTVL.